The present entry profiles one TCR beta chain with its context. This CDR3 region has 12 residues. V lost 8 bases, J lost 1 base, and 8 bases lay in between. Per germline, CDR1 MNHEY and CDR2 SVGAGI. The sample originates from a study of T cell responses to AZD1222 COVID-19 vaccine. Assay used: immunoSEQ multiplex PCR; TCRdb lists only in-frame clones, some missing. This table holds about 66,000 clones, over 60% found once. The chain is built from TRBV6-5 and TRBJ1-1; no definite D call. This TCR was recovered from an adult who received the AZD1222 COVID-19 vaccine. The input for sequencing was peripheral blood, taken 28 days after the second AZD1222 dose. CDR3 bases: TGTGCCAGCCTGGACCCGAACACTGAAGCTTTCTTT. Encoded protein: CASLDPNTEAFF.